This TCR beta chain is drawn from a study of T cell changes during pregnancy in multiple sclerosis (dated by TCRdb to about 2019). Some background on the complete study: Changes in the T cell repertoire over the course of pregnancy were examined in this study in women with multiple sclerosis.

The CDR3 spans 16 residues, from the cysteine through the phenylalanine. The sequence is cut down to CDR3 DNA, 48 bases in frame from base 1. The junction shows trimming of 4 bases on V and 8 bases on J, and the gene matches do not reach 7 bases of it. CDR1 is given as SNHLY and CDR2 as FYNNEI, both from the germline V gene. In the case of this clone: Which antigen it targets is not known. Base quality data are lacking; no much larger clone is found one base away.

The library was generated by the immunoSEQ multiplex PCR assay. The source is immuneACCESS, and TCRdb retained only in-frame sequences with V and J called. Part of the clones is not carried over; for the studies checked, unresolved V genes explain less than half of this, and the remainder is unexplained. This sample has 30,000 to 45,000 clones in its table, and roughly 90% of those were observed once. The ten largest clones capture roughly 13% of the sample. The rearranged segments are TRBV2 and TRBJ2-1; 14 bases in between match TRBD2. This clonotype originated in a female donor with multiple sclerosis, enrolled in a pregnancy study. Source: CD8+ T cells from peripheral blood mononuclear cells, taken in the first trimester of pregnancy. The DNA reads TGTGCCAGCAGTGCTTCGGGACTAGCGGGGGTGGATGAGCAGTTCTTC. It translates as CASSASGLAGVDEQFF.